This T cell receptor beta chain was captured by sequencing in a study of T cell repertoires in cytomegalovirus infection. For the study at large: Researchers turned to recently identified HLA-C-restricted CMV epitopes as well as well-studied HLA-B-restricted ones. Through public TCR beta signatures, both CMV infection and matching HLA type were indicated. Regarding the study as a whole: Carriers of CMV plus the relevant HLA were identified by cumulative public TCR beta family frequency. Clonotype analysis showed dominance of the ex vivo response by HLA-C-restricted CMV-specific TCR beta clonotypes.

This clonotype was picked up a small number of times. The antigen is unknown. TCRdb independently ran MiXCR on the reads; one entry per CDR3 protein. The table has 50,000 to 60,000 distinct CDR3 sequences, roughly a fifth seen once; the top ten hold about 82%. Germline V gene data show CDR1 as MNHEY and CDR2 as SVGAGI. Trimming stripped 6 bases from V and 3 bases from J, with 17 bases between. The CDR3 runs to 15 residues. Specimen: CD8+ T cells from cultured PBMCs, collected from culture after CMV antigen stimulation. J is TRBJ1-1 and V is TRBV6-5; D not resolved. The clonotype was recovered from a human donor in good health (CMV status not recorded). Some clones in this sample may be carry-over from other donors' samples. CDR3 sequence: CASSPWLAADTEAFF. CDR3 coding DNA: TGTGCCAGCAGCCCCTGGTTGGCGGCGGACACTGAAGCTTTCTTT.